Given below is one T cell receptor beta chain in context. As originally analysed: By means of reference gene primer amplification, nucleated cell counts were estimated. Libraries were prepared by immunoSEQ multiplex PCR; TCRdb keeps only in-frame clonotypes and omits some of them. V, J and clone size derive from that table, while D and trimming were established from the DNA sequence. The sample consists of around 180,000 clones, about 90% of them appearing once. After removal of 5 bases from V and 8 bases from J, the junction contained 7 bases not matched to a gene. The germline gives CDR1 MNHEY, CDR2 SMNVEV (reference sequence). CDR3 length equals 14 residues. This record comes from a study of blood T cell repertoires in COVID-19. Study in general: Whether acute or convalescent, the COVID-19 samples came from the United States, Italy and Spain. PBMCs, B-cell-depleted T cells, or T cells were the source of the cDNA or gDNA that made up the material.

Source material: peripheral blood. The V and J genes are TRBV27 and TRBJ1-3, with TRBD1 identical over 9 bases. The TCR sequence derives from a man in his 70s with active or convalescent COVID-19. The CDR3 sequence is CASSRRTGADTIYF. The CDR3 DNA sequence: TGTGCCAGCAGTCGACGGACAGGGGCGGACACCATATATTTT.